This T cell receptor beta chain was obtained from a study of T-cell reconstitution after alpha-beta-depleted transplantation in children. Points from the study as a whole: Reportedly, roughly two months post-transplant, alpha-beta T cells arose from several hundred expanded graft clones. Recipient T cells and thymic progenitors that survived were the source of the high TCRbeta diversity seen at day 60 in some patients. Newly generated T cells supplied most T-cell counts and diversity one year post-transplant.

Concerning this clonotype itself: The antigen is not known.

The germline V gene has CDR1 SEHNR and CDR2 FQNEAQ (reference sequence). CDR3 length: 14 residues. V lost 5 bases and J 4 bases, leaving 12 bases between the germline ends. A TCRbeta library incorporating unique molecular identifiers was prepared. TCRdb reprocessed the PCR reads via MiXCR and lists one record per CDR3 protein. The sample carries fewer than 400,000 distinct CDR3 sequences, 23% recorded once. This sequence was found in a male patient younger than 18 who had a stem cell transplant for acute lymphoblastic leukemia, so the T cells may come from the graft donor. V is TRBV7-9 and J is TRBJ2-1; D ambiguous. The material sequenced was PBMCs, mostly from graft donor cells, taken 180 days after TCRalphabeta/CD19-depleted stem cell transplant. This chain's CDR3 is CASSPASIYNEQFF. The CDR3 DNA is TGTGCCAGCAGCCCAGCATCGATATACAATGAGCAGTTCTTC.